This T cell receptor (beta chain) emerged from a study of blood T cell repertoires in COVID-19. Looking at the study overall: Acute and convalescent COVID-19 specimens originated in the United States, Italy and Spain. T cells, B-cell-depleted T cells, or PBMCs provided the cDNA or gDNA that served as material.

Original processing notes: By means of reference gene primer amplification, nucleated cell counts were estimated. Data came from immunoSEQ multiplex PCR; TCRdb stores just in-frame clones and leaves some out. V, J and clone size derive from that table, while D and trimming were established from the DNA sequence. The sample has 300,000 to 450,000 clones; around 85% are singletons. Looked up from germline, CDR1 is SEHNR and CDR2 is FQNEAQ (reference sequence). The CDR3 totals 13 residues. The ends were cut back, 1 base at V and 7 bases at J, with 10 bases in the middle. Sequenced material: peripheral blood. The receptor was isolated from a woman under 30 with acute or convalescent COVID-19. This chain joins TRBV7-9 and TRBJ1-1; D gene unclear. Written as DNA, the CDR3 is TGTGCCAGCAGCTTAGAGATTCGGGTTGAAGCTTTCTTT. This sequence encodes CASSLEIRVEAFF.